The clone carrying this TCR beta chain was counted between two and nine times. The data were produced by immunoSEQ multiplex PCR, yet TCRdb's version contains in-frame clones alone and is incomplete. This repertoire shows approximately 200,000 clones, approximately 84% found once; its top ten account for roughly 3.2%. The V gene's germline CDR1 is LNHDA and CDR2 SQIVND (reference sequence). The CDR3 is made up of 16 amino acids. V shed 5 bases and J shed 0 bases, with 14 bases lying between them. This sample is drawn from a study of blood T cell repertoires in COVID-19. At the level of the study: There were acute and convalescent COVID-19 samples, and they came from the United States, Italy and Spain. From T cells, B-cell-depleted T cells, or PBMCs came the material, which was cDNA or gDNA.

The V gene is TRBV19, the J gene TRBJ1-3; D is uncertain. This receptor was identified in a woman under 40 who had recovered from COVID-19. The specimen was PBMCs or T cells enriched from blood (not recorded which). CDR3 sequence: CASSARTGGSGNTIYF. The CDR3 nucleotides are TGTGCCAGTAGTGCTCGTACGGGAGGCTCTGGAAACACCATATATTTT.